This T cell receptor beta chain is from a study of circulating CD8 cells and anti-PD-1 response in melanoma. The QIAseq Immune Repertoire TCR panel built the libraries from about 16 ng of total RNA. Via MiXCR, TCRdb re-called the reads, giving one row per CDR3 protein. The data show several hundred distinct CDR3 sequences, with roughly 12% seen just once and more than 40% held by the top ten. Live CD3+CD8+TCRalphabeta+ cells were sorted into four subsets by PD-1 and/or TIGIT. With V trimmed by 2 bases and J by 5 bases, 5 bases remained unmatched. The CDR3 runs to 14 residues. The germline V gene encodes CDR1 SGHTS and CDR2 YDEGEE.

This specimen was CD8+ T cells from PBMCs, taken at baseline or after one month of anti-PD-1 therapy (not recorded which). The gene calls are TRBV5-8 and TRBJ2-7, with 9 nucleotides matching TRBD2. This receptor was taken from a human donor with melanoma. The CDR3 loop is CASSLNSGSNEQYF. In DNA, the CDR3 is TGTGCCAGCAGCTTAAATAGCGGGAGCAACGAGCAGTACTTC.